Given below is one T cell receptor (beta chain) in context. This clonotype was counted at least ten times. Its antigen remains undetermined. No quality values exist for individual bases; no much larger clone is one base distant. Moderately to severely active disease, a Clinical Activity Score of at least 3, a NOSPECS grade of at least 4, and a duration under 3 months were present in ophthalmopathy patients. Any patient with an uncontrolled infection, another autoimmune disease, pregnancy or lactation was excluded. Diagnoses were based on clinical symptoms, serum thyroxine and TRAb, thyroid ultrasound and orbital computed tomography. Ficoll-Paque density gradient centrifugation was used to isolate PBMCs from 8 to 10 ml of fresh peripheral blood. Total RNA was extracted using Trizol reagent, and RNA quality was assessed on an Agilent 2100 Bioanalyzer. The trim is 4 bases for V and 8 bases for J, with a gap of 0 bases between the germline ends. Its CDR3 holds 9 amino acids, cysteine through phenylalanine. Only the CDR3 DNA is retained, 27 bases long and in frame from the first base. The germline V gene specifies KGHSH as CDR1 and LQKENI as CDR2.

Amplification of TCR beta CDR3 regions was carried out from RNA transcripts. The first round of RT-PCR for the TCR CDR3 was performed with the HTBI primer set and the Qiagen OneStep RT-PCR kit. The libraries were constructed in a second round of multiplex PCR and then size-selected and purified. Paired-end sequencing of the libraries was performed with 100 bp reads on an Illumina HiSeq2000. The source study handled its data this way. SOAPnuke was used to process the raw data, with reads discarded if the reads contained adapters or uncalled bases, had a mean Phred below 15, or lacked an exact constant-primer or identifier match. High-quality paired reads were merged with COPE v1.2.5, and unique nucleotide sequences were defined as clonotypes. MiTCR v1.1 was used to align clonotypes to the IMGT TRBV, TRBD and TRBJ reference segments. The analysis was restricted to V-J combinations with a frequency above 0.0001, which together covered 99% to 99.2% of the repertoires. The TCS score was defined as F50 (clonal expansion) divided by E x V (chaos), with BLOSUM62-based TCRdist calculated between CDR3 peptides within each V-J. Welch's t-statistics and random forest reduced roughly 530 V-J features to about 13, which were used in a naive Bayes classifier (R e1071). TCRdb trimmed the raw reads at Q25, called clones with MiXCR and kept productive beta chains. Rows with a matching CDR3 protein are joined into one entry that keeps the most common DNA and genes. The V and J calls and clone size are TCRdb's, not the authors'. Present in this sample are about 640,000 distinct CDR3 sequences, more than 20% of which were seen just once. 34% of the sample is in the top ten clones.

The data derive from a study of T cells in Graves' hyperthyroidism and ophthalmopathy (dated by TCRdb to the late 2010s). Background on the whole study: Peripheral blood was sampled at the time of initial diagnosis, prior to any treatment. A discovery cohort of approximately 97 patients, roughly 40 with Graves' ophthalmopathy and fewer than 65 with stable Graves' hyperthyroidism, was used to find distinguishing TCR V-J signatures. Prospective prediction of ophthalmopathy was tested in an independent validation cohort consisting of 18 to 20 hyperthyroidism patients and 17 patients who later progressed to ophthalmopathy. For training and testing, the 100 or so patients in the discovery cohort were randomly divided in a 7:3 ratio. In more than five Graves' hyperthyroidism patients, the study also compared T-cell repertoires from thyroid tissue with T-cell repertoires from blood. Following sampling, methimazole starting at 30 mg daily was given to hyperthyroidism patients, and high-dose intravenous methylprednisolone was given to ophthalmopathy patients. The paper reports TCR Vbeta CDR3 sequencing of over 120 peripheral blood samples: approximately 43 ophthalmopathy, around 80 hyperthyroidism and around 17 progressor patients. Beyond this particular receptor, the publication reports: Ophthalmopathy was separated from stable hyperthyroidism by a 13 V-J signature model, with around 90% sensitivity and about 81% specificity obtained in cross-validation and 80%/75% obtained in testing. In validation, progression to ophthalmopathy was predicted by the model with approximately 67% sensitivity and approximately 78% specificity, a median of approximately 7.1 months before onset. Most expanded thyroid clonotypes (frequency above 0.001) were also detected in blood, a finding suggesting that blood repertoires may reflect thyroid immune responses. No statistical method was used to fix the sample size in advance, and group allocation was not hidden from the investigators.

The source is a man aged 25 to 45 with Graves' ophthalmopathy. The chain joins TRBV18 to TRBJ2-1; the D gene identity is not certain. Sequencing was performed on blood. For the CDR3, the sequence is CASSHEQFF. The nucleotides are TGTGCCAGCTCACATGAGCAGTTCTTC.